These T cell receptor beta chains were read from a single sample in a study of T-cell reconstitution after alpha-beta-depleted transplantation in children. TCRdb independently ran MiXCR on the PCR reads; one entry per CDR3 protein. Seen here are approximately 800,000 distinct CDR3 sequences, 16% observed once, and the top ten hold 5%. This sample comprised PBMCs, mostly from graft donor cells, obtained 360 days after TCRalphabeta/CD19-depleted stem cell transplant. The receptors originated from a male patient younger than 18 who had a stem cell transplant for acute lymphoblastic leukemia, so the T cells may come from the graft donor. Both conserved end residues are part of each CDR3. The D gene is left open where the match is weak. For some rows the clone size is stated as once, few or many, or as a class when expanded; others skip it.

CDR3 protein: CASSLQGLRDIDYEQYF
CDR3 DNA: TGTGCCAGCAGCCTCCAGGGACTTCGGGACATAGACTACGAGCAGTACTTC
V gene: TRBV7-9
clone size: -
D gene: -
J gene: TRBJ2-7

CDR3 protein: CASSESLQPPFF
CDR3 DNA: TGCGCCAGCAGTGAATCCTTACAACCCCCTTTCTTT
V gene: TRBV10-2
clone size: -
D gene: -
J gene: TRBJ1-1

CDR3 protein: CASSLPQGRYEQYF
CDR3 DNA: TGTGCCAGCAGCTTACCACAGGGTCGGTACGAGCAGTACTTC
V gene: TRBV5-5
clone size: few
D gene: -
J gene: TRBJ2-7

CDR3 protein: CSARVLAGGPDEQYF
CDR3 DNA: TGCAGTGCTCGGGTCTTAGCGGGAGGGCCAGACGAGCAGTACTTC
V gene: TRBV20-1
clone size: few
D gene: TRBD2
J gene: TRBJ2-7

CDR3 protein: CSASSGPSQDTQYF
CDR3 DNA: TGCAGTGCTTCGTCCGGCCCTTCTCAGGATACGCAGTATTTT
V gene: TRBV20-1
clone size: few
D gene: -
J gene: TRBJ2-3

CDR3 protein: CASGAPSGLSSYNEQFF
CDR3 DNA: TGCGCCAGCGGTGCGCCTAGCGGGCTGAGCTCCTACAATGAGCAGTTCTTC
V gene: TRBV5-1
clone size: -
D gene: TRBD2
J gene: TRBJ2-1

CDR3 protein: CSARYDRPNYGYTF
CDR3 DNA: TGCAGTGCTCGATATGATAGACCGAACTATGGCTACACCTTC
V gene: TRBV20-1
clone size: -
D gene: -
J gene: TRBJ1-2

CDR3 protein: CASKWSRGSETQYF
CDR3 DNA: TGTGCCAGCAAGTGGTCCAGAGGGTCGGAGACCCAGTACTTC
V gene: TRBV5-8
clone size: -
D gene: -
J gene: TRBJ2-5

CDR3 protein: CASSQPYGEESYEQYF
CDR3 DNA: TGTGCCAGCTCTCAACCGTATGGTGAGGAGTCCTACGAGCAGTACTTC
V gene: TRBV18
clone size: few
D gene: -
J gene: TRBJ2-7

CDR3 protein: CASSVGTSGLQVTDTQYF
CDR3 DNA: TGCGCCAGCAGCGTCGGGACTAGCGGCCTCCAGGTGACAGATACGCAGTATTTT
V gene: TRBV5-1
clone size: -
D gene: TRBD2
J gene: TRBJ2-3

CDR3 protein: CASSLASGSPDTQYF
CDR3 DNA: TGCGCCAGCAGCTTGGCTAGCGGGAGTCCAGATACGCAGTATTTT
V gene: TRBV5-1
clone size: -
D gene: TRBD2
J gene: TRBJ2-3

CDR3 protein: CASSLSQGEEYF
CDR3 DNA: TGCGCCAGCAGCTTGTCACAGGGGGAGGAGTACTTC
V gene: TRBV5-1
clone size: -
D gene: TRBD1
J gene: TRBJ2-7

CDR3 protein: CAISESGTQYF
CDR3 DNA: TGTGCCATCAGTGAGTCGGGAACCCAGTACTTC
V gene: TRBV10-3
clone size: -
D gene: -
J gene: TRBJ2-5

CDR3 protein: CSARDGFNTEAVF
CDR3 DNA: TGCAGTGCTCGGGACGGATTTAACACTGAAGCTGTCTTT
V gene: TRBV20-1
clone size: -
D gene: -
J gene: TRBJ1-1

CDR3 protein: CSASRESNSPLHF
CDR3 DNA: TGCAGTGCTAGCAGGGAGTCAAATTCACCCCTCCACTTT
V gene: TRBV20-1
clone size: few
D gene: -
J gene: TRBJ1-6

CDR3 protein: CSASDGGRGTEAFF
CDR3 DNA: TGCAGTGCTAGTGATGGGGGGCGCGGCACTGAAGCTTTCTTT
V gene: TRBV20-1
clone size: few
D gene: -
J gene: TRBJ1-1

CDR3 protein: CASSSRAGDEQFF
CDR3 DNA: TGTGCCAGCAGCTCTAGGGCAGGGGATGAGCAGTTCTTC
V gene: TRBV7-2
clone size: -
D gene: -
J gene: TRBJ2-1

CDR3 protein: CASNRLEETQYF
CDR3 DNA: TGTGCCAGCAATCGTCTCGAAGAGACCCAGTACTTC
V gene: TRBV12-3/TRBV12-4
clone size: -
D gene: -
J gene: TRBJ2-5

CDR3 protein: CASSPGTSQTQYF
CDR3 DNA: TGTGCCAGCAGCCCCGGGACTAGCCAGACCCAGTACTTC
V gene: TRBV6-1
clone size: -
D gene: TRBD2
J gene: TRBJ2-5

CDR3 protein: CATSFLDTQYF
CDR3 DNA: TGTGCCACCAGTTTTTTGGATACGCAGTATTTT
V gene: TRBV24-1
clone size: -
D gene: -
J gene: TRBJ2-3

CDR3 protein: CASSPSGFIQYF
CDR3 DNA: TGCGCCAGCAGCCCTAGCGGGTTCATTCAGTACTTC
V gene: TRBV4-1
clone size: -
D gene: TRBD2
J gene: TRBJ2-4

CDR3 protein: CASRPTGLAGYKDTQYF
CDR3 DNA: TGTGCCAGCAGACCTACGGGACTAGCGGGATATAAAGATACGCAGTATTTT
V gene: TRBV12-3/TRBV12-4
clone size: -
D gene: TRBD2
J gene: TRBJ2-3

CDR3 protein: CASSLLGRGGYNEQFF
CDR3 DNA: TGTGCCAGCAGCCTGCTTGGGCGGGGGGGTTACAATGAGCAGTTCTTC
V gene: TRBV7-9
clone size: -
D gene: TRBD2
J gene: TRBJ2-1

CDR3 protein: CASSQEKRGGEQYF
CDR3 DNA: TGCGCCAGCAGCCAAGAAAAAAGAGGAGGCGAGCAGTACTTC
V gene: TRBV4-1
clone size: few
D gene: -
J gene: TRBJ2-7

CDR3 protein: CASSLTGPLGGNTIYF
CDR3 DNA: TGCGCCAGCAGCCTGACGGGCCCGCTTGGAGGAAACACCATATATTTT
V gene: TRBV5-1
clone size: -
D gene: -
J gene: TRBJ1-3

CDR3 protein: CASSVGFFYEQYF
CDR3 DNA: TGTGCCAGCAGCGTGGGATTTTTCTACGAGCAGTACTTC
V gene: TRBV7-9
clone size: -
D gene: -
J gene: TRBJ2-7

CDR3 protein: CASSFGGSNQPQHF
CDR3 DNA: TGTGCCAGCAGTTTCGGGGGAAGTAATCAGCCCCAGCATTTT
V gene: TRBV5-1
clone size: many
D gene: -
J gene: TRBJ1-5

CDR3 protein: CAARGGREPLDEQYF
CDR3 DNA: TGTGCCGCGAGGGGGGGACGGGAGCCCCTCGACGAGCAGTACTTC
V gene: TRBV7-8
clone size: -
D gene: -
J gene: TRBJ2-7

CDR3 protein: CASSPRLRWEGRGLEDYGYTF
CDR3 DNA: TGCGCCAGCAGCCCTCGACTGCGTTGGGAGGGCAGGGGGCTCGAGGACTATGGCTACACCTTC
V gene: TRBV4-1
clone size: -
D gene: TRBD1
J gene: TRBJ1-2

CDR3 protein: CSVQGLITDTQYF
CDR3 DNA: TGCAGCGTTCAGGGACTCATCACAGATACGCAGTATTTT
V gene: TRBV29-1
clone size: many
D gene: -
J gene: TRBJ2-3

CDR3 protein: CASSYRTALDQYF
CDR3 DNA: TGTGCCAGCAGCTATCGGACGGCCCTCGACCAGTACTTC
V gene: TRBV13
clone size: -
D gene: -
J gene: TRBJ2-7

CDR3 protein: CASRDRGNTGELFF
CDR3 DNA: TGTGCCAGCAGAGACAGGGGGAACACCGGGGAGCTGTTTTTT
V gene: TRBV6-1
clone size: -
D gene: TRBD1
J gene: TRBJ2-2

CDR3 protein: CASSPGQNTDTQYF
CDR3 DNA: TGTGCCAGCTCCCCGGGACAAAACACAGATACGCAGTATTTT
V gene: TRBV7-7
clone size: -
D gene: -
J gene: TRBJ2-3

CDR3 protein: CASSEDYTDTQYF
CDR3 DNA: TGCGCCAGCTCAGAGGACTACACAGATACGCAGTATTTT
V gene: TRBV5-1
clone size: many
D gene: -
J gene: TRBJ2-3